Each of the 20 T cell receptor beta chains below was sequenced from the same sample in a study of blood T cell repertoires in COVID-19. Generated by immunoSEQ multiplex PCR, the TCRdb table keeps only in-frame clones and is missing some. The sample carries 75,000 to 85,000 clones, around 80% recorded once. Sequenced material: peripheral blood. These receptors all stem from a human donor in a cohort sampled during active COVID-19.

The chain joins TRBV6-5 to TRBJ1-1; possibly TRBD1 for D (6 bases). Trimming left V 0 bases short and J 5 bases short, with 13 bases between. Germline CDR1 is MNHEY and CDR2 is SVGAGI. The CDR3 spans 15 residues. CDR3 nucleotides: TGTGCCAGCAGTTACTCTCAGAGGGGGGGAACTGAAGCTTTCTTT. This sequence encodes CASSYSQRGGTEAFF.

This clone was counted between two and nine times. The chain links TRBV10-1 to TRBJ1-1; D unclear. The CDR3 consists of 13 residues. V lost 1 base and J lost 11, with 14 bases in between. In germline, CDR1 is WNHNN, CDR2 SYGVQD (reference sequence). The CDR3 spells CASSEWAEGLAFF. The CDR3 DNA reads as TGCGCCAGCAGTGAGTGGGCCGAGGGCCTGGCTTTCTTT.

The gene calls are TRBV6-5 and TRBJ2-1; 7 bases map to TRBD1. The CDR3 runs to 13 residues. CDR1 and CDR2 (germline): MNHEY, SVGAGI. The V segment lost 5 bases and the J segment 8 bases; nucleotides outside the gene matches: 6. The CDR3 DNA reads as TGTGCCAGCAGTCAGCTGACAGGGTATGAGCAGTTCTTC. Amino acids: CASSQLTGYEQFF.

The chain has TRBV21-1 and TRBJ1-2. TRBV21-1 constitutes a pseudogene. CDR3 length equals 13 residues. CDR3 loop: CASSEGLSNGYTF. CDR3 nucleotide sequence: TGTGCCAGCAGCGAGGGACTCTCCAACGGCTACACCTTC.

The chain recombines TRBV4-3 with TRBJ1-1, with D possibly TRBD1 on 5 matching bases. This CDR3 contains 15 residues. From germline, CDR1 is LGHNA and CDR2 YSLEER. Trimming removed 4 bases at V and 3 bases at J, with 15 bases between. The DNA of the CDR3 is TGCGCCAGCAGCCCGGGGGAGCGAAGGGACACTGAAGCTTTCTTT. Its translation: CASSPGERRDTEAFF.

This clone was found a few times. V is TRBV6-2 or TRBV6-3 and J is TRBJ2-5, with 10 bases that match TRBD2. The CDR3 length is 16 residues. The ends lost 2 bases at V and 5 bases at J; junction bases unmatched: 8. Germline V gene sequence: CDR1 MNHEY, CDR2 SVGEGT. The DNA for the CDR3 is TGTGCCAGCAGTTACCCGTCTAGCGGGGGTAGGGAGACCCAGTACTTC. Translated, it gives CASSYPSSGGRETQYF.

The chain couples TRBV4-1 to TRBJ2-1; perhaps TRBD1 as D (6 bases). Trimming took 6 bases from V and 2 from J, leaving 11 bases between them. This CDR3 contains 14 residues. Germline V gene sequence: CDR1 MGHRA, CDR2 YSYEKL. Written as DNA, the CDR3 is TGCGCCAGCAGGGATGAGGGGGCCTACAATGAGCAGTTCTTC. This gives the protein CASRDEGAYNEQFF.

V is TRBV24-1 and J is TRBJ2-3; possibly TRBD1 for D (5 bases). The germline V gene encodes CDR1 KGHDR and CDR2 SFDVKD. Trimming shortened V by 3 bases and J by 0 bases, and 12 bases separated the two germline ends. The CDR3 is 16 residues long. CDR3 region: CATSDPVTDSTDTQYF. The DNA for the CDR3 is TGTGCCACCAGTGATCCCGTGACAGACAGCACAGATACGCAGTATTTT.

The chain combines TRBV6-1 with TRBJ1-2, with D perhaps TRBD1 (6 bases). The germline V gene encodes CDR1 MNHNS and CDR2 SASEGT. The CDR3 is 12 amino acids. Trimming removed 3 bases from V and 8 bases from J, with 10 bases in between. The DNA of the CDR3 is TGTGCCAGCAGTGAGTGGACAGCAGGCTACACCTTC. Protein: CASSEWTAGYTF.

The genes are TRBV5-1 and TRBJ2-7, with D perhaps matching TRBD2 (6 bases). Germline V lookup: CDR1 SGHRS, CDR2 YFSETQ. The CDR3 loop spans 17 amino acids. Trimming left V 0 bases short and J 3 bases short, with 19 bases between. For the CDR3, the DNA is TGCGCCAGCAGCTTGGTTGTGAGCGGAGGGACCAACTACGAGCAGTACTTC. Protein: CASSLVVSGGTNYEQYF.

The genes are TRBV11-2 and TRBJ1-1; D may be TRBD1 (5 bases). The V and J ends lost 3 bases and 1 base respectively, with 9 bases between them. The CDR3 runs to 14 residues. Germline V CDR1 and CDR2: SGHAT, FQNNGV. CDR3 protein: CASSLDTQNTEAFF. The DNA for the CDR3 is TGTGCCAGCAGCTTGGACACCCAGAACACTGAAGCTTTCTTT. Full variable domain (rest looked up from reference TRBV11-2 and TRBJ1-1): EAGVAQSPRYKIIEKRQSVAFWCNPISGHATLYWYQQILGQGPKLLIQFQNNGVVDDSQLPKDRFSAERLKGVDSTLKIQPAKLEDSAVYLCASSLDTQNTEAFFGQGTRLTVV.

The rearrangement joins TRBV2 to TRBJ2-1; D might be TRBD2 (5 bases). Germline CDR1 reads SNHLY; CDR2 reads FYNNEI. The ends were cut back, 3 bases at V and 6 bases at J, with 15 bases in the middle. The CDR3 consists of 15 residues. CDR3: CASSDSLPRANEQFF. For the CDR3, the DNA is TGTGCCAGCAGTGATAGTCTCCCGAGGGCCAATGAGCAGTTCTTC. Filled out from reference TRBV2 and TRBJ2-1, the complete variable domain reads EPEVTQTPSHQVTQMGQEVILRCVPISNHLYFYWYRQILGQKVEFLVSFYNNEISEKSEIFDDQFSVERPDGSNFTLKIRSTKLEDSAMYFCASSDSLPRANEQFFGPGTRLTVL.

In regard to this clone: Other DNA sequences from this sample encode an identical CDR3 as well. The rearrangement links TRBV9 to TRBJ2-3; 10 bases are shared with TRBD2. Germline V gene lookup returns CDR1 SGDLS and CDR2 YYNGEE. V lost 0 bases and J lost 1; bases outside the gene matches: 2. The CDR3 covers 16 residues. The CDR3 DNA sequence: TGTGCCAGCAGCGTAGCTCTAGCGGGGGGCACAGATACGCAGTATTTT. It yields the protein CASSVALAGGTDTQYF.

The chain recombines TRBV7-2 with TRBJ2-7; 7 bases are a match to TRBD1. The CDR3 consists of 14 residues. Germline V gives CDR1 SGHTA, CDR2 FQGNSA. Germline trimming cut 5 bases from V and 6 bases from J; bases unmatched to any gene: 10. The CDR3 here is CASSPPDRVFEQYF. DNA for the CDR3: TGTGCCAGCAGCCCACCCGACAGGGTGTTCGAGCAGTACTTC.

The chain employs TRBV10-3 and TRBJ2-7, with D possibly TRBD2 on 7 matching bases. The CDR3 has 15 amino acids. The ends were cut back, 0 bases at V and 6 bases at J, with 15 bases in the middle. The V gene's germline CDR1 is ENHRY and CDR2 SYGVKD. The chain's CDR3 is CAISESAGASGEQYF. CDR3 sequence (DNA): TGTGCCATCAGTGAGTCCGCGGGGGCGTCGGGCGAGCAGTACTTC.

The chain is built from TRBV5-4 and TRBJ2-5, with 13 bases that match TRBD2. V gave up 2 bases and J gave up 5 bases; unmatched junction bases: 3. CDR1 SGHNT and CDR2 YYREEE come from the germline V gene (reference sequence). This CDR3 is built from 15 residues. The CDR3 is CASSFGLAGVETQYF. The DNA of the CDR3 is TGTGCCAGCAGCTTCGGACTAGCGGGGGTGGAGACCCAGTACTTC. Filled out from reference TRBV5-4 and TRBJ2-5, the complete variable domain reads ETGVTQSPTHLIKTRGQQVTLRCSSQSGHNTVSWYQQALGQGPQFIFQYYREEENGRGNFPPRFSGLQFPNYSSELNVNALELDDSALYLCASSFGLAGVETQYFGPGTRLLVL.

The V call is TRBV2, the J call TRBJ1-3; tentative D call: TRBD1 (5 bases). CDR1 and CDR2 from the germline V gene are SNHLY and FYNNEI. The CDR3 sequence is 15 residues long. Between the trimmed V and J ends, which lost 6 bases and 0 bases, there was a span of 12 bases. CDR3 region: CASSPDKSSGNTIYF. The CDR3 nucleotides are TGTGCCAGCAGCCCGGACAAGAGCTCTGGAAACACCATATATTTT.

This sequence joins TRBV7-8 and TRBJ2-7; 7 nucleotides agree with TRBD1. This CDR3 contains 12 residues. Per the germline V gene, CDR1 is SGHVS and CDR2 is FQNEAQ. The trim removed 10 bases at V and 2 bases at J, leaving 5 bases unmatched. The CDR3 coding sequence is TGTGCCACCCAGGGACAGACCTACGAGCAGTACTTC. This encodes CATQGQTYEQYF.

The chain recombines TRBV4-1 with TRBJ1-1, with D unclear. The ends were cut back, 1 base at V and 0 bases at J, with 6 bases in the middle. From germline, CDR1 is MGHRA and CDR2 YSYEKL. This CDR3 is built from 14 residues. CDR3 sequence: CASSQVEMNTEAFF. CDR3 coding DNA: TGCGCCAGCAGCCAAGTAGAGATGAACACTGAAGCTTTCTTT.

The CDR3 DNA follows: TGTGCCAGCAGCTTGGCCGGGTCAGGGAGGGTCTACGAGCAGTACTTC. The encoded protein is CASSLAGSGRVYEQYF. The chain uses TRBV5-8 and TRBJ2-7, with 7 bases fitting TRBD2. The V segment lost 0 bases and the J segment 3 bases; nucleotides outside the gene matches: 9. The germline V gene encodes CDR1 SGHTS and CDR2 YDEGEE. The CDR3 consists of 16 residues.